Below, 6 T cell receptor beta chains from the same sample are listed, as sequenced in a study of beta chain features in type 1 diabetes. Whole-study findings and limits: Across all four CD4+ subsets, people with type 1 diabetes showed modestly shorter TCRB CDR3s.

For these TCRs, the target antigens are not known. The isolated RNA, all of it, was reverse transcribed, so expressed TCRB transcripts were what got sequenced. The protocol was immunoSEQ multiplex PCR, while the TCRdb copy is restricted to in-frame clones and leaves out a portion. The sample contains roughly 150,000 clones, approximately 8% of which appear only once. The sequenced sample consisted of central memory CD4+ T cells from blood. The receptors shown here come from a woman between 35 and 50 years old with type 1 diabetes.

This clone was observed at least ten times. The chain recombines TRBV29-1 with TRBJ1-1, with 7 bases that match TRBD1. Trimming took 7 bases from V and 2 from J; bases not matched to a gene: 4. This CDR3 comprises 12 residues. Per the germline V gene, CDR1 is SQVTM and CDR2 is ANQGSEA. The CDR3 DNA is TGCAGCGGGAACAGGGGAAACACTGAAGCTTTCTTT. Encoded protein: CSGNRGNTEAFF.

This sequence joins TRBV19 and TRBJ2-7, with 7 bases that match TRBD2. CDR1 LNHDA and CDR2 SQIVND come from the germline V gene (reference sequence). The length of the CDR3 is 14 residues. V was pared by 3 bases and J by 2 bases, with 4 bases of the junction left unmatched. CDR3 loop: CASSMRGRTYEQYF. CDR3 nucleotides: TGTGCCAGTAGTATGCGGGGGAGGACCTACGAGCAGTACTTC. Full variable domain (remainder filled in from reference TRBV19 and TRBJ2-7): DGGITQSPKYLFRKEGQNVTLSCEQNLNHDAMYWYRQDPGQGLRLIYYSQIVNDFQKGDIAEGYSVSREKKESFPLTVTSAQKNPTAFYLCASSMRGRTYEQYFGPGTRLTVT.

This clone was detected a few times. The gene calls are TRBV28 and TRBJ2-7, with 8 bases identical to TRBD1. V was pared by 7 bases and J by 5 bases, with 7 bases of the junction left unmatched. This CDR3 is built from 13 residues. The V gene's germline CDR1 is MDHEN and CDR2 SYDVKM. The CDR3 sequence is CASIKDRAHEQYF. The CDR3 bases are TGTGCCAGCATTAAGGACAGGGCCCACGAGCAGTACTTC.

This clone was counted between two and nine times. The chain joins TRBV28 to TRBJ2-7; D may be TRBD1 (5 bases). The germline gives CDR1 MDHEN, CDR2 SYDVKM. This CDR3 contains 14 residues. V was pared by 2 bases and J by 4 bases, with 12 bases between. CDR3 loop: CASSLGVGDYEQYF. The DNA for the CDR3 is TGTGCCAGCAGTTTAGGGGTAGGGGATTACGAGCAGTACTTC.

The chain uses TRBV7-9 and TRBJ1-5, with D possibly being TRBD1 (5 bases). Germline V gene sequence: CDR1 SEHNR, CDR2 FQNEAQ (reference sequence). The V end was cut by 5 bases, the J end by 5 bases, with 13 bases between. This CDR3 has 14 amino acids. The CDR3 here is CASSQAGGDQPQHF. The CDR3 region has the DNA TGTGCCAGCAGCCAAGCAGGAGGGGATCAGCCCCAGCATTTT.

This chain joins TRBV15 and TRBJ2-6; D is ambiguous. Trimming removed 5 bases at V and 0 bases at J, with 8 bases between. The CDR3 has 15 amino acids. CDR1 is LNHNV and CDR2 is YYDKDF in the germline V gene (reference sequence). The CDR3 coding sequence is TGTGCCACCAGCCGCGCGAGCTCTGGGGCCAACGTCCTGACTTTC. Its protein is CATSRASSGANVLTF.